The present entry profiles one TCR beta chain with its context. Its matching antigen is unknown. The record originates from a study of blood T cells in healthy people across ages. PCR was performed a second time for roughly 7 to 11 cycles using a sample-barcoded 5' primer and a J-beta primer mix. Every molecule of cDNA carried a tag from a template-switch adaptor with 12 random nucleotides. TCRdb analysed the 5' RACE reads with MiXCR anew, one entry per CDR3 protein. The sample contains hundreds of thousands of distinct CDR3 sequences, 24% of which appear only once. General study results and limits: PBMC samples, being unsorted, prevented any conclusive comparison of naive and antigen-experienced cells.

Another study also made use of these data, one on T cells of mothers and their children.

Sequencing was performed on blood. The TCR was taken from a boy younger than 18 in good health.

CDR3: CASGSIPEQYF. The DNA of the CDR3 is TGTGCCAGCGGTTCAATTCCCGAGCAGTACTTC. J is TRBJ2-7 and V is TRBV6-5; D call uncertain. Germline CDR1 is MNHEY and CDR2 is SVGAGI. The CDR3 consists of 11 residues. V was clipped by 8 bases and J by 6 bases, with 11 bases between them.